This record covers a single TCR beta chain. Antigen: not known. Profiled with immunoSEQ multiplex PCR; TCRdb holds only in-frame clones, not every one. Found here are roughly 15,000 clones, around 85% of them singletons; the top ten hold around 6.4%. CDR1 and CDR2 (germline): MDHEN, SYDVKM. Trimming shortened V by 7 bases and J by 0 bases, and 16 bases separated the two germline ends. CDR3 length: 15 residues. Tumor samples were taken before definitive surgery or chemotherapy. This entry comes from a study of high-grade serous ovarian cancer treatment subgroups. Study-wide results and limits: TCR clonal relatedness correlated positively with neoantigen level. Different patients shared almost no repertoire; same-patient tumors shared roughly 0.095 to 0.85. CDR1 and CDR2 were left unanalyzed; analyses focused on CDR3.

The source is a human donor with high-grade serous ovarian cancer. The chain uses TRBV28 and TRBJ2-7; the D call may be TRBD1 or TRBD2 (5 bases each). The specimen sequenced was tumor tissue. Written as DNA, the CDR3 is TGTGCCAGCAATGGTCCGGGACGGAGCTCCTACGAGCAGTACTTC. Translating it yields CASNGPGRSSYEQYF.